This T cell receptor (beta chain) was sequenced in a study of shared clonotypes between healthy human individuals. On the study more broadly: Every donor yielded three CD4 naive, three CD4 memory, two CD8 naive and one CD8 memory plate.

Findings of the study overall: Rarefaction demonstrated incomplete sorted-subset sequencing despite large depth.

Germline CDR1 reads DFQATT; CDR2 reads SNEGSKA (reference sequence). This CDR3 is built from 11 residues. Deletions cut 2 bases from V and 4 bases from J, with 6 bases between. Note on this clone: Its specificity is not known. Other DNA sequences in the sample encode the same CDR3.

Negatively enriched CD4+ T cells were divided by CD45RA into naive and memory. About 33,000 T cell genomes (about 0.2 ug DNA) went into each sorted-subset replicate. The repertoire was sequenced with immunoSEQ multiplex PCR; TCRdb's copy has only in-frame clones and lacks some. The sample holds about 1.5 million clones, roughly 95% seen once. The clonotype originates from a man in his thirties or forties in good health. Input material: naive CD4+ T cells sorted from blood. Subset given: CD45RA+ positively selected. The V gene is TRBV20-1, the J gene TRBJ2-7; tentative D call: TRBD1 (6 bases). The CDR3 DNA sequence: TGCAGTGCTAGACAGGGGTACGAGCAGTACTTC. Translation gives CSARQGYEQYF.